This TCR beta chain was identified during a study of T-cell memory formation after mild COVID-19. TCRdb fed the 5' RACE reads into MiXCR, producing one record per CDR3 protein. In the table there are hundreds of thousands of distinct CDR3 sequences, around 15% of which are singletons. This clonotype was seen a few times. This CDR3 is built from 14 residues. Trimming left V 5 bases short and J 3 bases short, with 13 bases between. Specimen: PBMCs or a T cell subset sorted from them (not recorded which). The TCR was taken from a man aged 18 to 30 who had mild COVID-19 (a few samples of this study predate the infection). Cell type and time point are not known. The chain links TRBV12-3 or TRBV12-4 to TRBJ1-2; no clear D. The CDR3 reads CASSGPTDYYGYTF. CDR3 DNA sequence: TGTGCCAGCAGTGGGCCGACGGACTACTATGGCTACACCTTC.